This TCR beta chain was recovered during a study of blood T cell repertoires in COVID-19. Germline CDR1 is SGHTS and CDR2 is YDEGEE. The CDR3 is 17 residues long. The V gene end was trimmed by 6 bases and the J gene end by 0 bases; junction bases not matched to a gene: 11. Under the authors' procedure: Estimates of nucleated cell counts were drawn from the amplification of reference gene primers. Data came from immunoSEQ multiplex PCR; TCRdb stores just in-frame clones and leaves some out. Clone size and the V and J calls come from that table; the DNA yielded D and trimming. The table records 94,000 or so clones, around 90% of them present only once.

Specimen: peripheral blood. This TCR came from a woman between 70 and 85 years old with acute or convalescent COVID-19. The V gene is TRBV5-8, the J gene TRBJ2-3; 9 nucleotides agree with TRBD2. CDR3 region: CASNSLAGSASTDTQYF. DNA for the CDR3: TGTGCCAGCAACTCACTAGCGGGTAGCGCTAGCACAGATACGCAGTATTTT. Complete variable domain (other parts from reference TRBV5-8 and TRBJ2-3): EAGVTQSPTHLIKTRGQQATLRCSPISGHTSVYWYQQALGLGLQFLLWYDEGEERNRGNFPPRFSGRQFPNYSSELNVNALELEDSALYLCASNSLAGSASTDTQYFGPGTRLTVL.